The clone carrying this T cell receptor (beta chain) has just one count. The V and J ends lost 4 bases and 4 bases respectively, with 14 bases between them. This CDR3 has 15 amino acids. The V gene's germline CDR1 is SGHVS and CDR2 FQNEAQ. TCRdb's copy holds only in-frame clones and misses some; the assay was immunoSEQ multiplex PCR. The table lists 250,000 to 350,000 clones, roughly 88% of them singletons. The data were taken from a study of blood T cell repertoires in COVID-19. The specimen was peripheral blood. The rearrangement links TRBV7-8 to TRBJ1-5, with a possible D match to TRBD1 (5 bases). This sequence originates from a woman aged 30 to 39 who had recovered from COVID-19. The CDR3: CASSWTPATNQPQHF. The CDR3 DNA is TGTGCCAGCAGCTGGACACCCGCGACTAATCAGCCCCAGCATTTT. Full variable domain (missing parts from reference TRBV7-8 and TRBJ1-5): GAGVSQSPRYKVAKRGQDVALRCDPISGHVSLFWYQQALGQGPEFLTYFQNEAQLDKSGLPSDRFFAERPEGSVSTLKIQRTQQEDSAVYLCASSWTPATNQPQHFGDGTRLSIL.